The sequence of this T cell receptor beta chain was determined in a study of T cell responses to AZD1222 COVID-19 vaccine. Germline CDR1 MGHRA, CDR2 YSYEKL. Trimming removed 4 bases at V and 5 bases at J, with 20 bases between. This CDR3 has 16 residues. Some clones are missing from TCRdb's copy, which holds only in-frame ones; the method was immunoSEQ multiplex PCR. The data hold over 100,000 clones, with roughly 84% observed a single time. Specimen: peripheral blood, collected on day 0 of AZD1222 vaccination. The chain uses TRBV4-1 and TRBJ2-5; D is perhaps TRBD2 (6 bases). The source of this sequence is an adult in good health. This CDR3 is CASSRSGLANMETQYF. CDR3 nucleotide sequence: TGCGCCAGCAGCCGTTCGGGTCTAGCGAACATGGAGACCCAGTACTTC.